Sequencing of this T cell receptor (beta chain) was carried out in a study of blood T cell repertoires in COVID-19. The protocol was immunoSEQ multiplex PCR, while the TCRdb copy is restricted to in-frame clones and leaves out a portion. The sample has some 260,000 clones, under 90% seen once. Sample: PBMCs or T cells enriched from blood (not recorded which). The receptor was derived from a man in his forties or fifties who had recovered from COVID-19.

CDR3 loop: CASIPGQTNTGELFF. The CDR3 DNA is TGTGCCAGCATCCCGGGACAGACGAACACCGGGGAGCTGTTTTTT. This chain links TRBV28 with TRBJ2-2; 7 bases fit TRBD1. Germline V CDR1 and CDR2: MDHEN, SYDVKM. With 7 bases clipped from V and 0 bases from J, the junction kept 5 bases outside the gene matches. CDR3 size: 15 residues.